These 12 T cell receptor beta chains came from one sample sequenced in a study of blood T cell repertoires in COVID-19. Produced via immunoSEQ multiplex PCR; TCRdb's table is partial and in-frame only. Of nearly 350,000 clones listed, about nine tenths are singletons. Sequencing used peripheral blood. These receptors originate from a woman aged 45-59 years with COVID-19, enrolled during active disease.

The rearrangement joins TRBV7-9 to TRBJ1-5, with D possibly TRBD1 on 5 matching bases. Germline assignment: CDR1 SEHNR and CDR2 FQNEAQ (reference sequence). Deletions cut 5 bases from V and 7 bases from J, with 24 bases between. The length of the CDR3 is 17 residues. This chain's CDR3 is CASSPVPPLRVGQPQHF. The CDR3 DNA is TGTGCCAGCAGCCCCGTCCCTCCACTCAGGGTAGGACAGCCCCAGCATTTT.

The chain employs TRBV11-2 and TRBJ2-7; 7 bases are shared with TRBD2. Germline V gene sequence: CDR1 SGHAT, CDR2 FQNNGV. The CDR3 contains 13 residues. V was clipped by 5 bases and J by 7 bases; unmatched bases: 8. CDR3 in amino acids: CASSLRGDLEQYF. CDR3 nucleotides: TGTGCCAGCAGCCTCCGGGGGGATCTAGAGCAGTACTTC.

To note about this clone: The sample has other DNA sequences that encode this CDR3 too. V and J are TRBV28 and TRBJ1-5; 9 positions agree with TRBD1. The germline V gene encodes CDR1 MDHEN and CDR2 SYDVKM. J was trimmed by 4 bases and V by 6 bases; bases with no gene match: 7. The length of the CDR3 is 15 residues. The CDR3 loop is CASSSPGQGNQPQHF. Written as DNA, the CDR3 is TGTGCCAGCAGCTCCCCCGGACAGGGGAATCAGCCCCAGCATTTT.

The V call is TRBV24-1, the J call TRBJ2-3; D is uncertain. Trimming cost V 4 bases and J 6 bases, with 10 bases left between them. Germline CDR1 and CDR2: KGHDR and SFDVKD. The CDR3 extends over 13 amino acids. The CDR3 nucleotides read TGTGCCACCAGTGAGTCTATGGTGGATACGCAGTATTTT. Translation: CATSESMVDTQYF.

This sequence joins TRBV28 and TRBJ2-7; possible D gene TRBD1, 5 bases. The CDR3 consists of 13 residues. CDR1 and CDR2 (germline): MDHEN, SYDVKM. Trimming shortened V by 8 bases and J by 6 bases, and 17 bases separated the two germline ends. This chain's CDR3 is CASSLGPTPEQYF. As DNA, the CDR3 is TGTGCCAGCTCCCTGGGGCCAACACCCGAGCAGTACTTC.

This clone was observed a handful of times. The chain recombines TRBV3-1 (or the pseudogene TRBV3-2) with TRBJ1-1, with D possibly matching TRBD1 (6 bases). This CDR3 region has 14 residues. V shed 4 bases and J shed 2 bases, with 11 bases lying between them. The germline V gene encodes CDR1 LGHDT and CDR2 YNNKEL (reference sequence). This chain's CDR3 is CASSLGQPNTEAFF. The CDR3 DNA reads TGTGCCAGCAGCCTCGGACAGCCAAACACTGAAGCTTTCTTT.

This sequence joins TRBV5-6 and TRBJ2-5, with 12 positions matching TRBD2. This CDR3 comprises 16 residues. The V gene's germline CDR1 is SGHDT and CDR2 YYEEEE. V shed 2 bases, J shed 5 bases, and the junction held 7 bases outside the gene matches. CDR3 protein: CASSFASGRAGETQYF. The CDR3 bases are TGTGCCAGCAGCTTCGCTAGCGGGAGGGCCGGGGAGACCCAGTACTTC. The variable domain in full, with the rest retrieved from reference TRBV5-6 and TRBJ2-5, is DAGVTQSPTHLIKTRGQQVTLRCSPKSGHDTVSWYQQALGQGPQFIFQYYEEEERQRGNFPDRFSGHQFPNYSSELNVNALLLGDSALYLCASSFASGRAGETQYFGPGTRLLVL.

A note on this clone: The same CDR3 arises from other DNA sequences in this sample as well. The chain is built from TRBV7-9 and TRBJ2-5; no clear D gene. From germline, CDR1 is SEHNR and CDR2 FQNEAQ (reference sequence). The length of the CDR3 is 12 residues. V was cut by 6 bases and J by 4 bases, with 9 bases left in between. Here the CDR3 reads CASSAGRETQYF. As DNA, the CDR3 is TGTGCCAGCAGTGCAGGTAGAGAGACCCAGTACTTC.

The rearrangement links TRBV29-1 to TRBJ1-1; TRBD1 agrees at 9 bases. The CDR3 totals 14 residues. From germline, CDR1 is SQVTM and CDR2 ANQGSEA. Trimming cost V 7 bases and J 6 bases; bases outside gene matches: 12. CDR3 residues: CSAIDTGGISEAFF. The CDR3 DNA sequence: TGCAGCGCCATAGACACAGGGGGCATATCTGAAGCTTTCTTT.

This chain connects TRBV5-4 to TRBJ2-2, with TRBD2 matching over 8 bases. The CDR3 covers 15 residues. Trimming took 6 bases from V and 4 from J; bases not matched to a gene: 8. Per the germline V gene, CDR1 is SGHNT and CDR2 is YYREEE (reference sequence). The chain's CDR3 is CASTRSSGSTGELFF. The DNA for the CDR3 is TGTGCCAGCACCAGATCTAGCGGGTCCACCGGGGAGCTGTTTTTT.

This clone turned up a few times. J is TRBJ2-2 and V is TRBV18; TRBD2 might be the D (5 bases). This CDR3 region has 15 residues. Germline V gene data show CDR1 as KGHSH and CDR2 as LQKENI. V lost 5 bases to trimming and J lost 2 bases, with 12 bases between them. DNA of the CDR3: TGTGCCAGCTCAACTCTGGACTCAAACACCGGGGAGCTGTTTTTT. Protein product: CASSTLDSNTGELFF. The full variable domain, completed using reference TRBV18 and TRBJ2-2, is NAGVMQNPRHLVRRRGQEARLRCSPMKGHSHVYWYRQLPEEGLKFMVYLQKENIIDESGMPKERFSAEFPKEGPSILRIQQVVRGDSAAYFCASSTLDSNTGELFFGEGSRLTVL.

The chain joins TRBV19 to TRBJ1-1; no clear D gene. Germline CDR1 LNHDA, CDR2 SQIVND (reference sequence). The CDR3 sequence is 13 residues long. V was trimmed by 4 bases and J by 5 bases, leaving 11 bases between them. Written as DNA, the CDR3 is TGTGCCAGTAGTAAGGCCCGGGGTACTGAAGCTTTCTTT. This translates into CASSKARGTEAFF.